This TCR beta chain was recorded in a study of OX40 agonist ivuxolimab in advanced cancers. The overall study: The treatment was a fully human IgG2 OX40 agonist, ivuxolimab. The study gave patients intravenous ivuxolimab at 0.01 to 10 mg/kg every 2 weeks.

Study outcomes and limitations: Undetermined was the antigen specificity of the expanded peripheral T cells.

Data came from immunoSEQ multiplex PCR; TCRdb stores just in-frame clones and leaves some out. The sample holds over 75,000 clones, 91% seen once. The germline V gene has CDR1 LNHDA and CDR2 SQIVND (reference sequence). V lost 3 bases and J 9 bases, leaving 18 bases between the germline ends. This CDR3 is built from 15 residues. Worth noting for this clone: No antigen is known for it.

Baseline was the first blood sampling point, followed by cycle 4 day 1 and cycle 7 day 1. The sequence came from an adult with an advanced solid tumor such as melanoma, head and neck, liver or kidney cancer. J is TRBJ2-1 and V is TRBV19; maybe TRBD2 (6 bases). This specimen was CD4+ or CD8+ T cells sorted from blood, taken in a trial of the OX40 agonist ivuxolimab. CDR3 coding DNA: TGTGCCAGTAGTATCTTTATCGGGAGCGTAGGTGAGCAGTTCTTC. It specifies CASSIFIGSVGEQFF.